The next 24 T cell receptor beta chains were all read from a single sample in a study of vaccination effects on CD4 cells after COVID-19 (dated by TCRdb to between 2021 and 2023). The receptor library was made with the immunoSEQ multiplex PCR assay. The table comes from immuneACCESS by way of TCRdb, which keeps in-frame sequences with V and J called. Part of the clones is missing from these tables; in studies checked, under half for an unresolved V gene and the rest for unknown reasons. In all, the sample holds about 45,000 clones, and roughly 79% of those were seen once. 10% to 12% of the sample is in the top ten clones. In the ViraFEST assay, PBMC were stimulated with viral peptide pools, and antigen-specific CD4+ T cell clonotypes were then identified by expansion using TCR sequencing. After approximately 11 days of culture, CD4+ T cells were isolated with the EasySep CD4+ T cell isolation kit. Healthy vaccine recipients had no prior SARS-CoV-2 infection, confirmed by negative nucleocapsid antibodies before and after vaccination.

Which antigens these TCRs recognize remains unknown. Sample: CD4+ T cells from PBMCs cultured with SARS-CoV-2 spike peptides, taken before COVID-19 vaccination. Interpreted using the paper, the cell subset or site label stands for: SARS-CoV-2 spike overlapping peptide pool stimulation. These receptors originate from a human donor who received a COVID-19 vaccine.

This clone was found a few times. The chain has TRBV30 and TRBJ1-4; D call uncertain. This CDR3 is built from 12 residues. V was trimmed by 2 bases and J by 8 bases, leaving 9 bases between them. In germline, CDR1 is GTSNPN, CDR2 SVGIG (reference sequence). CDR3: CAWSLNEEKLFF. Written as DNA, the CDR3 is TGTGCCTGGAGTCTAAACGAGGAAAAACTGTTTTTT.

V gene TRBV3-1 (or the pseudogene TRBV3-2) combines with J gene TRBJ2-7; D is unresolved. CDR3 length equals 16 residues. CDR1 and CDR2 (germline): LGHDT, YNNKEL (reference sequence). The V end lost 8 bases, the J end lost 0 bases, and 20 bases lay between the germline ends. As DNA, the CDR3 is TGTGCCAGCCGCGAAATCGGACCACCCCTCTCCTACGAGCAGTACGTC. Protein sequence: CASREIGPPLSYEQYV.

V and J are TRBV24-1 and TRBJ2-5; D is perhaps TRBD1 or TRBD2 (5 bases each). V was shortened by 3 bases and J by 7 bases, with 17 bases between the two germline ends. CDR1 is KGHDR, CDR2 SFDVKD, per germline. The CDR3 consists of 15 residues. The CDR3 region has the DNA TGTGCCACCAGTGATCCGACACGGGGACGGGGGACCCAGTACTTC. As protein: CATSDPTRGRGTQYF.

The rearrangement uses TRBV7-2 and TRBJ1-1; a weak D match, TRBD1 (5 bases). Trimming cost V 3 bases and J 1 base, with 9 bases left between them. Germline V gene lookup returns CDR1 SGHTA and CDR2 FQGNSA. There are 14 residues in the CDR3. CDR3 amino acids: CASSFIQANTEAFF. The DNA for the CDR3 is TGTGCCAGCAGCTTTATACAGGCGAACACTGAAGCTTTCTTT.

This clone was detected only a few times. V and J are TRBV20-1 and TRBJ1-3, with D unresolved. This CDR3 is built from 11 residues. Trimming left V 6 bases short and J 4 bases short, with 7 bases between. From germline, CDR1 is DFQATT and CDR2 SNEGSKA (reference sequence). CDR3 in DNA: TGCAGTGCGGCGAAAGGAAACACCATATATTTT. Its translation is CSAAKGNTIYF.

The V gene is TRBV19, the J gene TRBJ1-2; perhaps TRBD1 as D (6 bases). The CDR3 loop spans 14 amino acids. Trimming stripped 2 bases from V and 3 bases from J, with 10 bases between. The germline V gene has CDR1 LNHDA and CDR2 SQIVND (reference sequence). CDR3 amino acids: CASSIRAGDYGYTF. In DNA form, the CDR3 reads TGTGCCAGTAGTATAAGGGCAGGGGACTATGGCTACACCTTC.

The chain is built from TRBV5-1 and TRBJ2-1, with a weak D call TRBD1 (5 bases). This CDR3 comprises 14 residues. The germline gives CDR1 SGHRS, CDR2 YFSETQ. V shed 1 base and J shed 0 bases, with 5 bases lying between them. The CDR3 spells CASSLQGSYNEQFF. In DNA, the CDR3 is TGCGCCAGCAGCTTGCAGGGCTCCTACAATGAGCAGTTCTTC.

The chain employs TRBV5-1 and TRBJ2-3; 10 nucleotides agree with TRBD2. The CDR3 runs to 15 residues. V was clipped by 4 bases and J by 11 bases; unmatched bases: 13. Germline V gene data show CDR1 as SGHRS and CDR2 as YFSETQ. The CDR3 reads CASSAASGGALLQYF. The CDR3 coding sequence is TGCGCCAGCAGCGCCGCTAGCGGGGGTGCCCTGTTGCAGTATTTT. Complete variable domain (other parts from reference TRBV5-1 and TRBJ2-3): KAGVTQTPRYLIKTRGQQVTLSCSPISGHRSVSWYQQTPGQGLQFLFEYFSETQRNKGNFPGRFSGRQFSNSRSEMNVSTLELGDSALYLCASSAASGGALLQYFGPGTRLTVL.

The rearrangement uses TRBV9 and TRBJ2-2, with 11 bases matching TRBD1. Germline V gene lookup returns CDR1 SGDLS and CDR2 YYNGEE. J was trimmed by 3 bases and V by 7 bases; bases with no gene match: 2. CDR3 length equals 14 residues. The CDR3 sequence: CASQGQGDTGELFF. Here the CDR3 DNA reads TGTGCCAGCCAGGGACAGGGGGACACCGGGGAGCTGTTTTTT.

CDR3 region: CASSLDNRYGYTF. The DNA for the CDR3 is TGTGCCAGCAGCCTGGACAACCGCTATGGCTACACCTTC. J is TRBJ1-2 and V is TRBV12-3 or TRBV12-4; D perhaps matches TRBD1 (5 bases). CDR3 length equals 13 residues. Deletions cut 6 bases from V and 4 bases from J, with 12 bases between.

V and J are TRBV5-1 and TRBJ1-2; perhaps TRBD1 as D (5 bases). CDR1 and CDR2 (germline): SGHRS, YFSETQ. This CDR3 is built from 16 residues. V lost 4 bases, J lost 3 bases, and 19 bases lay in between. CDR3 sequence reads: CASSPYGGRVDYGYTF. The CDR3 DNA sequence: TGCGCCAGCAGCCCTTATGGTGGCAGGGTTGACTATGGCTACACCTTC.

The chain recombines TRBV6-2 or TRBV6-3 with TRBJ1-5, with TRBD1 matching 7 bases. Germline lookup yields CDR1 MNHEY and CDR2 SVGEGT. The CDR3 has 16 amino acids. V shed 4 bases and J 1 base; nucleotides not matched to a gene: 7. CDR3 region: CASSSNRGGSNQPQHF. The DNA for the CDR3 is TGTGCCAGCAGTTCGAACAGGGGTGGGAGCAATCAGCCCCAGCATTTT.

This chain connects TRBV7-9 to TRBJ1-1, with a weak D call TRBD1 (6 bases). Germline V lookup: CDR1 SEHNR, CDR2 FQNEAQ (reference sequence). Trimming stripped 3 bases from V and 7 bases from J, with 15 bases between. The CDR3 covers 14 residues. The CDR3 reads CASSFVKGGDEAFF. The CDR3, as DNA: TGTGCCAGCAGCTTTGTCAAGGGGGGTGATGAAGCTTTCTTT.

V is TRBV6-5 and J is TRBJ2-5, with D uncertain. The CDR3 is 15 residues long. V was trimmed by 6 bases and J by 3 bases, leaving 17 bases between them. Germline V lookup: CDR1 MNHEY, CDR2 SVGAGI. The CDR3 here is CASSVAVLRKETQYF. CDR3 coding DNA: TGTGCCAGCAGCGTCGCGGTCTTGAGGAAAGAGACCCAGTACTTC.

The CDR3 reads CASSILAGAFNEQFF. The CDR3 DNA is TGTGCCAGTAGTATTCTAGCGGGGGCCTTCAATGAGCAGTTCTTC. The chain recombines TRBV19 with TRBJ2-1, with TRBD2 matching 10 bases. The CDR3 sequence is 15 residues long. Germline V lookup: CDR1 LNHDA, CDR2 SQIVND (reference sequence). The V segment lost 3 bases and the J segment 6 bases; nucleotides outside the gene matches: 5.

The chain has TRBV10-3 and TRBJ2-2; D unclear. This CDR3 is built from 15 residues. Trimming removed 0 bases from V and 8 bases from J, with 13 bases in between. Germline CDR1 is ENHRY and CDR2 is SYGVKD. CDR3 loop: CAISESEAEGGELFF. The CDR3 DNA sequence: TGTGCCATCAGTGAGTCGGAAGCCGAAGGGGGGGAGCTGTTTTTT.

This clone was seen once. This rearrangement joins TRBV2 to TRBJ1-1, with D tentatively TRBD1 (5 bases). Trimming took off 4 bases at V and 1 base at J, with 7 bases between the two ends. The CDR3 extends over 13 amino acids. Germline assignment: CDR1 SNHLY and CDR2 FYNNEI. CDR3 in DNA: TGTGCCAGCAGTGGTGACAGGAACACTGAAGCTTTCTTT. Its translation is CASSGDRNTEAFF.

This clone occurred once. This sequence joins TRBV5-4 and TRBJ1-1, with a tentative D call TRBD1 (6 bases). V gave up 0 bases and J gave up 4 bases, with 10 bases separating them. The CDR3 has 14 amino acids. Per germline, CDR1 SGHNT and CDR2 YYREEE (reference sequence). CDR3 protein: CASSLAGAFTEAFF. CDR3 coding DNA: TGTGCCAGCAGCTTGGCAGGGGCATTCACTGAAGCTTTCTTT. Full variable domain (rest looked up from reference TRBV5-4 and TRBJ1-1): ETGVTQSPTHLIKTRGQQVTLRCSSQSGHNTVSWYQQALGQGPQFIFQYYREEENGRGNFPPRFSGLQFPNYSSELNVNALELDDSALYLCASSLAGAFTEAFFGQGTRLTVV.

This chain joins TRBV6-2 or TRBV6-3 and TRBJ1-6, with a possible D match to TRBD1 (5 bases). Germline CDR1 and CDR2: MNHEY and SVGEGT. The CDR3 sequence is 16 residues long. The V and J ends lost 6 bases and 6 bases respectively, with 18 bases between them. The CDR3 region is CASSSSGKGFNSPLHF. The CDR3 region has the DNA TGTGCCAGCAGCTCCTCAGGGAAAGGATTTAATTCACCCCTCCACTTT.

CDR3 bases: TGCGCCAGCAGCTCGGACCTGGGGGGAAACACCATATATTTT. Protein product: CASSSDLGGNTIYF. The chain joins TRBV5-1 to TRBJ1-3; no clear D gene. Per germline, CDR1 SGHRS and CDR2 YFSETQ. V lost 3 bases and J 4 bases, leaving 11 bases between the germline ends. The CDR3 is 14 residues long. The full variable domain, its missing parts supplied by reference TRBV5-1 and TRBJ1-3, is KAGVTQTPRYLIKTRGQQVTLSCSPISGHRSVSWYQQTPGQGLQFLFEYFSETQRNKGNFPGRFSGRQFSNSRSEMNVSTLELGDSALYLCASSSDLGGNTIYFGEGSWLTVV.

The gene calls are TRBV5-1 and TRBJ1-4, with TRBD1 identical over 12 bases. Germline assignment: CDR1 SGHRS and CDR2 YFSETQ. The trim removed 5 bases at V and 8 bases at J, leaving 7 bases unmatched. The CDR3 has 15 residues. The CDR3 sequence: CASRPGQGAVEKLFF. The CDR3, as DNA: TGCGCCAGCAGACCGGGACAGGGGGCGGTGGAAAAACTGTTTTTT.

The genes are TRBV27 and TRBJ1-2, with 8 positions matching TRBD1. Germline trimming cut 0 bases from V and 8 bases from J; bases unmatched to any gene: 5. Germline V lookup: CDR1 MNHEY, CDR2 SMNVEV (reference sequence). CDR3 size: 14 residues. Here the CDR3 reads CASSLSRTGQGYTF. The CDR3 DNA sequence: TGTGCCAGCAGTTTATCGCGGACAGGGCAGGGCTACACCTTC.

The chain couples TRBV5-6 to TRBJ2-5; TRBD1 or TRBD2 may be the D gene (6 bases each). Per germline, CDR1 SGHDT and CDR2 YYEEEE. The V gene lost 1 base and the J gene lost 9 bases, with 16 bases spanning the gap. The CDR3 length is 14 residues. The CDR3 spells CASSLRGPGGAQYF. The CDR3 DNA reads TGTGCCAGCAGCTTGCGGGGGCCCGGAGGGGCCCAGTACTTC.

The chain is built from TRBV30 and TRBJ2-1; 8 nucleotides line up with TRBD1. Germline V gene data show CDR1 as GTSNPN and CDR2 as SVGIG (reference sequence). This CDR3 is built from 13 residues. Trimming took 2 bases from V and 10 from J; bases not matched to a gene: 7. Here the CDR3 DNA reads TGTGCCTGGAGTACGACAGGGGTTCGGGAGCAGTTCTTC. Its translation: CAWSTTGVREQFF. Full variable domain (rest looked up from reference TRBV30 and TRBJ2-1): SQTIHQWPATLVQPVGSPLSLECTVEGTSNPNLYWYRQAAGRGLQLLFYSVGIGQISSEVPQNLSASRPQDRQFILSSKKLLLSDSGFYLCAWSTTGVREQFFGPGTRLTVL.